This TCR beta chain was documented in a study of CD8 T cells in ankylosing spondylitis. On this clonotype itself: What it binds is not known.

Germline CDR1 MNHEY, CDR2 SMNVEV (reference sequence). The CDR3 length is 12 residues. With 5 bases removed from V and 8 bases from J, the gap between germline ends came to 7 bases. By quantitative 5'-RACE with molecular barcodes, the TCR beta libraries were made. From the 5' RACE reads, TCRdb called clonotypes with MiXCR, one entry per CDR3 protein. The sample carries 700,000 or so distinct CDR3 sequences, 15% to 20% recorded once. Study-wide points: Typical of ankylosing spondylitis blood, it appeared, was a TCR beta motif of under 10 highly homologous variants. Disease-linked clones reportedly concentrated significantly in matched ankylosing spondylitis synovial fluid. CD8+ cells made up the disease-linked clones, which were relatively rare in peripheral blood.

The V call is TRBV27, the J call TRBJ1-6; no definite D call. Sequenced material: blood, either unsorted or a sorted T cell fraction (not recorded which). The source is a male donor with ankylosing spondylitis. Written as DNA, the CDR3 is TGTGCCAGCAGTCGGCCGGATTCACCCCTCCACTTT. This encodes CASSRPDSPLHF.